The clone carrying this T cell receptor (beta chain) has only a few counts. What it recognizes is unknown. CDR1 SGHTS and CDR2 YDEGEE come from the germline V gene. The CDR3 runs 12 residues. With 6 bases removed from V and 4 bases from J, the gap between germline ends came to 10 bases. The data stem from a study of regulatory T cells in long-lasting Graves disease. Study results and limitations: Comparison showed that persistent patients shared more public clonotypes (about 3,000) than new patients (around 1,000).

Sequencing libraries for TCR beta were prepared with iRepertoire HTBI primers and Arm-PCR of CDR3 regions. One entry per CDR3 protein, called by TCRdb with MiXCR from the multiplex PCR reads. The sample lists approximately 490,000 distinct CDR3 sequences; roughly 15% were seen once. Time point specified: newly diagnosed GD, antithyroid drugs for less than 3 months. Researchers made the TCR library from RNA that was extracted from PBMCs. A blood draw put about 9.9 milliliters of peripheral blood into EDTA tubes. The data also belong to a second study, concerning T cells in Graves' hyperthyroidism and ophthalmopathy. That work adds: Clinical symptoms, serum thyroxine, TRAb, thyroid ultrasound and orbital computed tomography established diagnosis. First-round RT-PCR with HTBI primers amplified the TCR CDR3 region.

The sample was peripheral blood mononuclear cells (PBMCs), taken at new diagnosis, from a patient treated with antithyroid drugs. The chain carries TRBV5-8 and TRBJ2-5, with D hard to call. The receptor was isolated from a man aged 40-49 years with Graves disease. The CDR3 DNA sequence: TGTGCCAGCACTACCCGGTTAGAGACCCAGTACTTC. It is translated as CASTTRLETQYF.